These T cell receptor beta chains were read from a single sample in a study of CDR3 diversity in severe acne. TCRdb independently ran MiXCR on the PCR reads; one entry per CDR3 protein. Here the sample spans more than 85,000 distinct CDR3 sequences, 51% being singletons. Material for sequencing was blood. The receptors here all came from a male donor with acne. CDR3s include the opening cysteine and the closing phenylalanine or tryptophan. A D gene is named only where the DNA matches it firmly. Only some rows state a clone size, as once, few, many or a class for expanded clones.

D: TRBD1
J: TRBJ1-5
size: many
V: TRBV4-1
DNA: TGCGCCAGCAGCCAAGGTCGACAGGGAAGGAATCAGCCCCAGCATTTT
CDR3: CASSQGRQGRNQPQHF

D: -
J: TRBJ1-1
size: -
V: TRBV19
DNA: TGTGCCAGTAACTTGGTTACAGACATGAACACTGAAGCTTCCTTT
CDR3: CASNLVTDMNTEASF

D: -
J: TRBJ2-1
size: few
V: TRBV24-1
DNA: TGTGCCACCAGTGTCCGACAGAGCAATGAGCAGTTCTTC
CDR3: CATSVRQSNEQFF

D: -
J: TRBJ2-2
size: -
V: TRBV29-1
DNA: TGCAGCGGAGTTGGGACGAACACCGGGGAGCTGTTTTTT
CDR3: CSGVGTNTGELFF

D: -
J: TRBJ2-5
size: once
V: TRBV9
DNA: TGTGCCAGCAGTGGTTGGGGGGAGTACGGAGAGACCCAGTACTTC
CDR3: CASSGWGEYGETQYF

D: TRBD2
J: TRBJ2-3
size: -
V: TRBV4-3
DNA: TGCGCCAGCAGCCAAGCGACTAGCGGGGCCCCAGATACACAGTATTTT
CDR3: CASSQATSGAPDTQYF

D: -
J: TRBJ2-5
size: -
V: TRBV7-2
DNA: TGTGCCAGCAGCTTCCCCGAGAGGGCATTTCAAGAGACCCAGTACTTC
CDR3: CASSFPERAFQETQYF

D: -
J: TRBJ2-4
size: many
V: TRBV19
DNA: TGTGCCAGTAGTATCCGGAAGGTAGGGGCCAAAAACATTCAGTACTTC
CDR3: CASSIRKVGAKNIQYF

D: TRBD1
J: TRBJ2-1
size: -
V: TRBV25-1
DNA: TGTGCCAGCAGTGAATCATCAGGGGGCTCCGGCAATGAGCAGTTCTTC
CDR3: CASSESSGGSGNEQFF

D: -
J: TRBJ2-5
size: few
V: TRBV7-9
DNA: TGCGCCAGCAGTGAGGGATCAGGCGGCCGAGAGACCCAGTACTTC
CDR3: CASSEGSGGRETQYF

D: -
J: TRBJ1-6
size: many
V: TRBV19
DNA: TGTGCCAAGCAGCCCGAGGAACCCCTCCACTTT
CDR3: CAKQPEEPLHF

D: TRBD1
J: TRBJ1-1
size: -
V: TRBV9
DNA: TGTGCCAGCAGTCCGGGACAGGGAATGGGAACTGAAGCTTTCTTT
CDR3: CASSPGQGMGTEAFF

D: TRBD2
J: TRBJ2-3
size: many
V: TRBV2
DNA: TGTGCCAGCAGTGAAGAGGCTAGCGGGAGGTCGACCACAGATACGCAGTATTTT
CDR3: CASSEEASGRSTTDTQYF

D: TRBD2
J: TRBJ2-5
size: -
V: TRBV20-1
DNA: TGCAGTGCTAGCTTAGCGGGAGAAGAGACCCAGTACTTC
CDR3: CSASLAGEETQYF

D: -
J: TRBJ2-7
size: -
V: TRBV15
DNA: TGCGCCACCAGCTATGATCGGGGCTACGAGCAGTACTTC
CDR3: CATSYDRGYEQYF

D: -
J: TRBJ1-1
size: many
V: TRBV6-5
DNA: TGTGCCAGTTGGCAGGGGACTGAAGCTTTCTTT
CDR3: CASWQGTEAFF

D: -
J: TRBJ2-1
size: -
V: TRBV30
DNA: TGTGCCGGGAGAACTAGGCGGAACAATGAGCAGTTCTTC
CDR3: CAGRTRRNNEQFF

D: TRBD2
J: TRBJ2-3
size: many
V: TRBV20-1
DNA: TGCAGTTCCACAGCGGGAGGACTCACAGATACGCAGTATTTT
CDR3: CSSTAGGLTDTQYF

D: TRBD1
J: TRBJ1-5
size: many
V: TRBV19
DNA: TGTGCCAGTAGTATAGGGGACAGCCCATTGCCCCAGCATTTT
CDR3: CASSIGDSPLPQHF

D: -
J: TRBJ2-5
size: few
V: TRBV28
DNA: TGTGCCAGCAGCCTCCAGGGATACCAAGAGACCCAGTACTTC
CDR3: CASSLQGYQETQYF

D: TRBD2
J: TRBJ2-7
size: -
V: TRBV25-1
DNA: TGTGCCAGCACTCCTAGCGGGAGAATATACGAGCAGTACTTC
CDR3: CASTPSGRIYEQYF

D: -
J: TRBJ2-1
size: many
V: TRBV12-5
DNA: TGTGCTAGTGCCTTCGGACAGAATGAGCAGTTCTTC
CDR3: CASAFGQNEQFF

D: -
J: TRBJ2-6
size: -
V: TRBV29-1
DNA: TGCAGCGTTGAAAACTCGGACACAAAATCTGGGGCCAACGTCCTGACTTTC
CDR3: CSVENSDTKSGANVLTF

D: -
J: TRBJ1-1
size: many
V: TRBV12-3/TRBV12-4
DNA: TGTGCCAGCAGTTTAAATCGCCTGGGGGAGTCGAACACTGAAGCTTTCTTT
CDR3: CASSLNRLGESNTEAFF

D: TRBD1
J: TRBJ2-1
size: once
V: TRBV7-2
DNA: TGTGCCAGCAGAGTACAGGGGGCGTACAATGAGCAGTTCTTC
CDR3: CASRVQGAYNEQFF

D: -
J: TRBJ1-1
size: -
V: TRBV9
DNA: TGTGCCAGCAGCGTGGTTCGAGGGAACACTGAAGCTTTCTTT
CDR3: CASSVVRGNTEAFF